These T cell receptor beta chains were read from a single sample in a study of cytomegalovirus exposure and HLA in healthy donors. The table came from immunoSEQ multiplex PCR; TCRdb's copy has only in-frame clones and leaves some out. Of about 160,000 clones in the sample, under 80% are singletons; the top ten hold roughly 4.2%. Sequencing was done on a sample of PBMCs. The receptor set was obtained from a man aged 40-55 years in good health and CMV-seronegative. The CDR3 runs from the conserved cysteine through the conserved F or W. Fields, in order: J gene, V gene, clone size, D gene, CDR3 protein, CDR3 DNA. The D gene is left open where the match is weak. Rows give clone size only sometimes, using once, few, many, or a class for an expanded clone.

TRBJ2-1,TRBV15,once,TRBD1,CATSSPLRQGYNEQFF,TGTGCCACCAGCAGCCCTTTGAGACAGGGGTACAATGAGCAGTTCTTC
TRBJ2-5,TRBV27,few,TRBD2,CASTPSGAVVETQYF,TGTGCCAGCACCCCTAGCGGGGCTGTGGTAGAGACCCAGTACTTC
TRBJ1-5,TRBV6-5,-,-,CASSQGYSNQPQHF,TGTGCCAGCAGTCAGGGTTATAGCAATCAGCCCCAGCATTTT
TRBJ1-6,TRBV27,once,TRBD1,CASSIRGQGSLGNSPLHF,TGTGCCAGCAGTATACGAGGACAGGGGTCCCTGGGTAATTCACCCCTCCACTTT
TRBJ1-2,TRBV11-2,once,TRBD1,CASSYGTDYGYTF,TGTGCCAGCAGCTACGGGACAGACTATGGCTACACCTTC
TRBJ2-7,TRBV5-1,-,TRBD1,CASSNRGQGGSEQYF,TGCGCCAGCAGCAATCGCGGACAGGGGGGATCCGAGCAGTACTTC
TRBJ2-2,TRBV27,-,-,CASSFLGAIGELFF,TGTGCCAGCAGCTTCCTAGGTGCCATCGGGGAGCTGTTTTTT
TRBJ1-2,TRBV27,-,TRBD1,CASSSGTGYYGYTF,TGTGCCAGCAGTTCCGGGACAGGGTACTATGGCTACACCTTC
TRBJ1-1,TRBV12-5,-,-,CASGPQYTEAFF,TGTGCTAGTGGTCCACAATACACTGAAGCTTTCTTT
TRBJ2-7,TRBV7-8,-,TRBD2,CASSLALAGTYEQYF,TGTGCCAGCAGCTTAGCCCTAGCGGGGACCTACGAGCAGTACTTC
TRBJ2-7,TRBV4-1,-,TRBD2,CASSQGGGRYEQYF,TGCGCCAGCAGCCAAGGGGGGGGGAGGTACGAGCAGTACTTC
TRBJ1-1,TRBV7-9,-,-,CASSSGGVEAFF,TGTGCCAGCAGCTCTGGGGGGGTTGAAGCTTTCTTT
TRBJ2-3,TRBV5-1,-,TRBD2,CARRGYSGGPRDTQYF,TGCGCCAGGAGGGGCTATAGCGGGGGGCCAAGAGATACGCAGTATTTT
TRBJ2-1,TRBV4-1,-,-,CASSQSTEQFF,TGCGCCAGCAGCCAAAGCACTGAGCAGTTCTTC
TRBJ2-7,TRBV5-1,once,-,CASSLAAAREQYF,TGCGCCAGCAGCTTGGCTGCGGCCCGCGAGCAGTACTTC
TRBJ2-3,TRBV6-4,few,TRBD2,CASSDGTSSDTQYF,TGTGCCAGCAGTGACGGGACTAGCTCAGATACGCAGTATTTT
TRBJ1-1,TRBV9,-,-,CASSVALNTEAFF,TGTGCCAGCAGCGTAGCTTTGAACACTGAAGCTTTCTTT
TRBJ2-7,TRBV4-3,-,-,CASSYLGAYEQYF,TGCGCCAGCAGCTACCTGGGAGCGTACGAGCAGTACTTC
TRBJ2-7,TRBV7-9,-,TRBD1,CASSLATGGDSYEQYF,TGTGCCAGCAGCTTAGCAACAGGGGGCGATTCCTACGAGCAGTACTTC
TRBJ2-6,TRBV6-4,many,-,CASSESRSLGANVLTF,TGTGCCAGCAGTGAATCCCGGTCTCTAGGGGCCAACGTCCTGACTTTC
TRBJ2-7,TRBV13,-,-,CASSLNSLYEQYF,TGTGCCAGCAGCTTAAATTCGCTTTACGAGCAGTACTTC
TRBJ1-2,TRBV6-5,-,-,CASTAGSLYGYTF,TGTGCCAGCACGGCGGGCAGCCTCTATGGCTACACCTTC
TRBJ1-5,TRBV6-5,-,TRBD1,CASSDTGAREHF,TGTGCCAGCAGTGACACAGGGGCCCGCGAGCATTTT
TRBJ2-3,TRBV5-1,-,-,CASSLATVRDTQYF,TGCGCCAGCAGCTTGGCAACTGTTCGCGATACGCAGTATTTT
TRBJ2-5,TRBV4-1,-,TRBD2,CASSLVAGGTQETQYF,TGCGCCAGCAGCCTGGTCGCGGGGGGCACACAAGAGACCCAGTACTTC
TRBJ2-7,TRBV7-6,-,-,CASSFIQGAYEQYF,TGTGCCAGCAGCTTCATCCAGGGCGCCTACGAGCAGTACTTC
TRBJ2-1,TRBV5-1,-,TRBD2,CASSLLAGALTNEQFF,TGCGCCAGCAGCTTACTAGCGGGGGCGCTTACCAATGAGCAGTTCTTC
TRBJ1-2,TRBV15,-,-,CATSRDFGDGGYTF,TGTGCCACCAGCAGAGATTTCGGGGATGGTGGCTACACCTTC
TRBJ2-3,TRBV7-3,-,TRBD2,CASSLYGGLAGGSDTQYF,TGTGCCAGCAGCTTATATGGGGGACTAGCGGGGGGCTCAGATACGCAGTATTTT
TRBJ2-5,TRBV9,-,-,CASSVSGYQETQYF,TGTGCCAGCAGCGTCAGCGGGTACCAAGAGACCCAGTACTTC
TRBJ2-4,TRBV27,-,-,CASSDSLAKNIQYF,TGTGCCAGCAGCGACAGTCTAGCCAAAAACATTCAGTACTTC
TRBJ2-5,TRBV7-2,-,-,CASSRGKETQYF,TGTGCCAGCAGCAGAGGGAAAGAGACCCAGTACTTC
TRBJ1-5,TRBV28,-,-,CASTRDYQPQHF,TGTGCCAGCACCAGAGACTATCAGCCCCAGCATTTT
TRBJ2-7,TRBV4-3,-,-,CASSQARDPYYEQYF,TGCGCCAGCAGCCAAGCCAGGGATCCTTACTACGAGCAGTACTTC
TRBJ1-2,TRBV2,-,-,CASSLDGGKTGYTF,TGTGCCAGCAGCTTGGACGGGGGGAAGACTGGCTACACCTTC
TRBJ2-3,TRBV2,-,TRBD1,CASRDRGTDTQYF,TGTGCCAGCAGGGACAGGGGAACAGATACGCAGTATTTT
TRBJ1-3,TRBV6-1,-,-,CASCRVSGNTIYF,TGTGCCAGCTGTCGTGTCTCTGGAAACACCATATATTTT
TRBJ1-2,TRBV9,-,TRBD1,CASSTWTGPGYGYTF,TGTGCCAGCAGCACTTGGACAGGGCCGGGCTATGGCTACACCTTC
TRBJ1-2,TRBV30,-,-,CAWSADSLAYGYTF,TGTGCCTGGAGCGCTGACAGCCTTGCTTATGGCTACACCTTC
TRBJ1-5,TRBV6-1,-,-,CASSEAGGSNQPQHF,TGTGCCAGCAGTGAAGCGGGGGGGAGCAATCAGCCCCAGCATTTT
TRBJ1-5,TRBV27,-,TRBD1,CASSFGRGLHQPQHF,TGTGCCAGCAGTTTTGGCAGGGGGCTACATCAGCCCCAGCATTTT
TRBJ1-3,TRBV6-5,-,-,CASGQGNTIYF,TGTGCCAGCGGGCAAGGAAACACCATATATTTT
TRBJ1-2,TRBV4-3,-,-,CASSQRVASSYGYTF,TGCGCCAGCAGCCAACGAGTCGCGTCAAGCTATGGCTACACCTTC
TRBJ2-4,TRBV7-9,-,TRBD2,CASSLVTSALAKNIQYF,TGTGCCAGCAGCCTAGTCACTAGCGCGCTAGCCAAAAACATTCAGTACTTC
TRBJ1-6,TRBV2,few,TRBD1,CASKWDRAPNSPLHF,TGTGCCAGCAAGTGGGACAGGGCCCCCAATTCACCCCTCCACTTT
TRBJ2-7,TRBV5-1,-,-,CASSLGGLAYEQYF,TGCGCCAGCAGCTTGGGCGGGTTGGCCTACGAGCAGTACTTC
TRBJ1-2,TRBV7-3,-,-,CASSLYPGLSYGYTF,TGTGCCAGCAGCTTATACCCGGGTCTAAGCTATGGCTACACCTTC
TRBJ2-5,TRBV7-9,-,-,CASSLASGQETQYF,TGTGCCAGCAGCTTAGCCAGCGGCCAAGAGACCCAGTACTTC
TRBJ2-4,TRBV11-2,-,TRBD1,CASSYRTGGTPKNIQYF,TGTGCCAGCAGTTACAGGACAGGGGGTACCCCCAAAAACATTCAGTACTTC
TRBJ1-5,TRBV5-4,-,TRBD1,CASSWGTGDQPQHF,TGTGCCAGCAGCTGGGGGACAGGGGATCAGCCCCAGCATTTT
TRBJ2-5,TRBV7-2,-,-,CASSLGRRGGQETQYF,TGTGCCAGCAGCTTAGGTCGGAGGGGAGGTCAAGAGACCCAGTACTTC
TRBJ1-2,TRBV19,-,-,CASSIDRRNNYGYTF,TGTGCCAGTAGTATAGATCGCAGGAACAACTATGGCTACACCTTC
TRBJ2-2,TRBV28,-,TRBD1,CASGSPGQGSGELFF,TGTGCCAGCGGTTCCCCGGGACAGGGGTCCGGGGAGCTGTTTTTT
TRBJ1-6,TRBV27,-,-,CASSLGGHPNSPLHF,TGTGCCAGCAGTTTAGGGGGACACCCCAATTCACCCCTCCACTTT
TRBJ1-6,TRBV30,-,-,CAWSPNGRSSSPLHF,TGTGCCTGGAGTCCTAACGGCAGGTCGTCCTCACCCCTCCACTTT